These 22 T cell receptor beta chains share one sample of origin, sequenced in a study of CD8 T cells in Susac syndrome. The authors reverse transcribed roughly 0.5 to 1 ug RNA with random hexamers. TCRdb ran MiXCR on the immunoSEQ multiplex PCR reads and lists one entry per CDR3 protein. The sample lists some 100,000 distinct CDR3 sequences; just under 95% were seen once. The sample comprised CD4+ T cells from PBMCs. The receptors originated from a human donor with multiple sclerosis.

CDR3 sequence (DNA): TGTGCCAGCAGTTCCTGGACCGTATCCTACGAGCAGTACTTC. It specifies CASSSWTVSYEQYF. This chain connects TRBV12-3 or TRBV12-4 to TRBJ2-7; no reliable D call. The CDR3 is made up of 14 amino acids. V lost 4 bases and J 1 base, leaving 11 bases between the germline ends.

The CDR3 coding sequence is TGCGCCAGCTTCGACACCGACAGGGAACGCCTGCTTAACTATGGCTACACCTTC. Translating gives CASFDTDRERLLNYGYTF. The chain recombines TRBV5-1 with TRBJ1-2; TRBD1 agrees at 7 bases. The length of the CDR3 is 18 residues. V was clipped by 7 bases and J by 1 base; unmatched bases: 19. Looked up from germline, CDR1 is SGHRS and CDR2 is YFSETQ.

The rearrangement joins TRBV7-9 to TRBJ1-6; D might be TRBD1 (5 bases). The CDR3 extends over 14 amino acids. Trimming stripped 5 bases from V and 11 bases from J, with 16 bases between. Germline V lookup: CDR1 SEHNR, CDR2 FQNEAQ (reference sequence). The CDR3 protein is CASSPRAPMAPLHF. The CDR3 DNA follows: TGTGCCAGCAGCCCCAGGGCCCCAATGGCACCCCTCCACTTT.

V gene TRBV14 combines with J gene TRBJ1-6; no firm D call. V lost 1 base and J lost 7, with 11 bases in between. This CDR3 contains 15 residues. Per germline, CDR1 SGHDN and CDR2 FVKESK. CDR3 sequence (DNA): TGTGCCAGCAGCCAAGTGAGGGTTGGCAATTCACCCCTCCACTTT. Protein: CASSQVRVGNSPLHF.

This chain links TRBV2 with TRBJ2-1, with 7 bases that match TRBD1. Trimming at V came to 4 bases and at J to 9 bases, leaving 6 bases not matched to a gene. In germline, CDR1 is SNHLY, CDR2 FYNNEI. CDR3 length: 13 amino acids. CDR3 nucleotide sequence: TGTGCCAGCAGTGTACAGGGGCCTCGTGAGCAGTTCTTC. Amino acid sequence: CASSVQGPREQFF.

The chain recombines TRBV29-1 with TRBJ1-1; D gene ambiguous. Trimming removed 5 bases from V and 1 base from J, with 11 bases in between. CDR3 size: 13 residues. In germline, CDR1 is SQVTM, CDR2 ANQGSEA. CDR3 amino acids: CSVPGMGNTEAFF. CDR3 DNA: TGCAGCGTTCCGGGAATGGGGAACACTGAAGCTTTCTTT.

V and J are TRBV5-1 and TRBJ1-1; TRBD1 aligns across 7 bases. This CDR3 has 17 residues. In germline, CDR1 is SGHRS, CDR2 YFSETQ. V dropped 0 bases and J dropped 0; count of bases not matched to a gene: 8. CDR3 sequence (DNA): TGCGCCAGCAGCTTGGCCGGCCGACAGGGAATGAACACTGAAGCTTTCTTT. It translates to CASSLAGRQGMNTEAFF.

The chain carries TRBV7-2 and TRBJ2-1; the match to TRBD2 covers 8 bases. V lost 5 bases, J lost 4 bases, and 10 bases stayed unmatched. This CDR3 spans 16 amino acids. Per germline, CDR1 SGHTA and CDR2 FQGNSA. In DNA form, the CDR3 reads TGTGCCAGCAGCCTCCTAGCGGGTGGGATATACAATGAGCAGTTCTTC. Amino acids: CASSLLAGGIYNEQFF.

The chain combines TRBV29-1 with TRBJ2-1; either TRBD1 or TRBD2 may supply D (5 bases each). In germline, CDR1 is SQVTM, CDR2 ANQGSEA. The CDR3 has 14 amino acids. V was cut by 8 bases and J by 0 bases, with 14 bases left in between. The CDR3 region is CSHRMRGSYNEQFF. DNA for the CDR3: TGCAGCCACCGGATGAGGGGCTCCTACAATGAGCAGTTCTTC.

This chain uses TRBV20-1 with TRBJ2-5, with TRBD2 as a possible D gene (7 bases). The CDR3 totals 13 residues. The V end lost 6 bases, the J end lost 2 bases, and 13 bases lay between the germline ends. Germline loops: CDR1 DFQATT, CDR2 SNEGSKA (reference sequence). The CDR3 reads CSAGGGGQETQYF. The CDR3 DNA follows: TGCAGTGCGGGGGGCGGGGGACAAGAGACCCAGTACTTC.

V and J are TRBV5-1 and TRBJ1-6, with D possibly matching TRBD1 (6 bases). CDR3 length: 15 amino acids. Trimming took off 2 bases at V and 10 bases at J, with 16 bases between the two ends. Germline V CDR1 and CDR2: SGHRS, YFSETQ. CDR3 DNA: TGCGCCAGCAGCTTTCAACAGGGAGGAGGGTCACCCCTCCACTTT. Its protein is CASSFQQGGGSPLHF.

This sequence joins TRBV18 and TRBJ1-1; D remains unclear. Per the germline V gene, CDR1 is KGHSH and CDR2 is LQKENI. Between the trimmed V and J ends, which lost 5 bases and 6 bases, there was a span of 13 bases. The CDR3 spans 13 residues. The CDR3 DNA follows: TGTGCCAGCTCAAGGACGGACGACTCTGAAGCTTTCTTT. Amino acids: CASSRTDDSEAFF.

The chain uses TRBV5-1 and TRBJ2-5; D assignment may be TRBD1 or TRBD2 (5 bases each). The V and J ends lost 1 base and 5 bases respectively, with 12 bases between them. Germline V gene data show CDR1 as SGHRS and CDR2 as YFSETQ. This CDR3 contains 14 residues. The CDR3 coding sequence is TGCGCCAGCAGCTTGCCAGGGAGCATCGAGACCCAGTACTTC. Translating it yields CASSLPGSIETQYF.

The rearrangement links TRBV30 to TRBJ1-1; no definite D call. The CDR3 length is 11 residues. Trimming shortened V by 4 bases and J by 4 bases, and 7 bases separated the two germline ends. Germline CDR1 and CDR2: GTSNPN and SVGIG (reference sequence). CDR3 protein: CAWMAATEAFF. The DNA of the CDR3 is TGTGCCTGGATGGCAGCCACTGAAGCTTTCTTT.

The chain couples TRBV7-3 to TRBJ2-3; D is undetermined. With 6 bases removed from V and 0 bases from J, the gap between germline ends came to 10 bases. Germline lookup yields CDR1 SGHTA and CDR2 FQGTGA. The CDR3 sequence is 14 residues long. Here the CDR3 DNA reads TGTGCCAGCAGTCCCCAGACTAGCACAGATACGCAGTATTTT. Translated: CASSPQTSTDTQYF.

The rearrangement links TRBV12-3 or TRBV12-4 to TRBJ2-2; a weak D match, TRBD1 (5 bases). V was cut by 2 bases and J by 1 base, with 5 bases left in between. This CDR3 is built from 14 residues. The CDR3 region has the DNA TGTGCCAGCAGTTTACAGGGGAACACCGGGGAGCTGTTTTTT. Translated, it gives CASSLQGNTGELFF.

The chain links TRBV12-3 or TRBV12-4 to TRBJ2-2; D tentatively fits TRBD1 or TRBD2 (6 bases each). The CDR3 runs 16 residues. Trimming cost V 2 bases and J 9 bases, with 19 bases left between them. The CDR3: CASSLPLRQGRRELFF. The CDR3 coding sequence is TGTGCCAGCAGTTTACCCTTACGGCAGGGGAGGCGGGAGCTGTTTTTT.

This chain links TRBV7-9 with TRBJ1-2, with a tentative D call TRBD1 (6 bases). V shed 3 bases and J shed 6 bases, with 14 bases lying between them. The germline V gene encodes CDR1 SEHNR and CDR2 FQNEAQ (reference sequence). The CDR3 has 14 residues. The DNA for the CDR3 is TGTGCCAGCAGCTTCCCAAACAGGGCAGATGGCTACACCTTC. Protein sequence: CASSFPNRADGYTF.

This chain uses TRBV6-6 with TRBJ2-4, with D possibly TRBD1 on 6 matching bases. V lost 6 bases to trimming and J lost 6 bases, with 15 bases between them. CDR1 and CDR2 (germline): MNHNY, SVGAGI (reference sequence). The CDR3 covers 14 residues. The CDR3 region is CASRPGQRINIQYF. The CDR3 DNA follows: TGTGCCAGCAGACCCGGACAGAGAATAAACATTCAGTACTTC.

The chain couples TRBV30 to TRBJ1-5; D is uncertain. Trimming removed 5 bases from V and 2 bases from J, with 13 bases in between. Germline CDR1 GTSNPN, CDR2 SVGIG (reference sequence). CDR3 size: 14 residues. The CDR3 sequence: CAWDSGGGNQPQHF. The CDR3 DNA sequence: TGTGCCTGGGACTCCGGCGGGGGCAATCAGCCCCAGCATTTT.

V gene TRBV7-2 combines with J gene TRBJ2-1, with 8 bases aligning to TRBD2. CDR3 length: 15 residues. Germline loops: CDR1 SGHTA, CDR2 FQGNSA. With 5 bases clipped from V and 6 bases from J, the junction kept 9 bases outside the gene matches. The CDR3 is CASSPRGGLGNEQFF. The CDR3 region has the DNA TGTGCCAGCAGCCCACGGGGGGGGTTGGGCAATGAGCAGTTCTTC. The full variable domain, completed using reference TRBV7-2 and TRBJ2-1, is GAGVSQSPSNKVTEKGKDVELRCDPISGHTALYWYRQSLGQGLEFLIYFQGNSAPDKSGLPSDRFSAERTGGSVSTLTIQRTQQEDSAVYLCASSPRGGLGNEQFFGPGTRLTVL.

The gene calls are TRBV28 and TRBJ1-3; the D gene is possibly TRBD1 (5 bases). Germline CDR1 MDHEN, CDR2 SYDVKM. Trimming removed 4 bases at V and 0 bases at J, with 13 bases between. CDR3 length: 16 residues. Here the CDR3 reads CASSSGAKPSGNTIYF. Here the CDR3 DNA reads TGTGCCAGCAGTTCCGGGGCGAAACCCTCTGGAAACACCATATATTTT.